One T cell receptor (beta chain) is described in this entry. Seattle patients were enrolled during active infection and followed longitudinally. The CDR3 sequence is 14 residues long. Per germline, CDR1 KGHDR and CDR2 SFDVKD. Unmatched junction bases numbered 5, after V lost 8 bases and J lost 1 base. The data are from a study of blood T cell repertoires in COVID-19. Background on the study: In each case, the material was cDNA or gDNA derived from T cells, B-cell-depleted T cells, or PBMCs.

The assay was immunoSEQ multiplex PCR, and TCRdb's table has in-frame clones only and misses some. The table includes roughly 480,000 clones, nearly 90% detected once. The chain has TRBV24-1 and TRBJ2-3, with 7 bases matching TRBD2. The clonotype was recovered from a man aged 18 to 29 with COVID-19, enrolled during active disease. What was sequenced was peripheral blood. CDR3 coding DNA: TGTGCCACCACTCCTAGCGGAGGCACAGATACGCAGTATTTT. Its translation: CATTPSGGTDTQYF.